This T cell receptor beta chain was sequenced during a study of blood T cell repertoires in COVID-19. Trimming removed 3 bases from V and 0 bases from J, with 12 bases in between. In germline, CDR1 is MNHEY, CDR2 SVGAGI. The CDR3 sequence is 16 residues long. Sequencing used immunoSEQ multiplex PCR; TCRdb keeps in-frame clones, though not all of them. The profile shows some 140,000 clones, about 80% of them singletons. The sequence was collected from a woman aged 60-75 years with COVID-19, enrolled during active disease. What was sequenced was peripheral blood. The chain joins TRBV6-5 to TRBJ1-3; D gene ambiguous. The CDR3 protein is CASSYLQSLSGNTIYF. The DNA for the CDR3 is TGTGCCAGCAGTTATTTACAGAGCCTCTCTGGAAACACCATATATTTT.